Sequencing of this T cell receptor beta chain was carried out in a study of blood T cells in healthy people across ages. From germline, CDR1 is MNHEY and CDR2 SVGAGI. V lost 6 bases, J lost 2 bases, and 14 bases lay in between. There are 15 residues in the CDR3. Primed by a sample-barcoded 5' primer and a J-beta primer mix, a second PCR proceeded for 7 to 11 cycles. TCRdb ran MiXCR on the 5' RACE reads and lists one entry per CDR3 protein. The sample yields 1.5 million to 2 million distinct CDR3 sequences, about 39% seen once. The receptor comes from a human donor in good health. The specimen sequenced was blood. This chain connects TRBV6-5 to TRBJ1-5; no clear D. The CDR3 loop reads CASSPGRPGNQPQHF. CDR3 coding DNA: TGTGCCAGCAGCCCCGGGCGTCCGGGCAATCAGCCCCAGCATTTT.